Sequencing of this TCR beta chain was carried out in a study of blood T cell repertoires in COVID-19. Whole-study context: COVID-19 samples from acute and convalescent phases originated in the United States, Italy and Spain. Sample material is recorded as cDNA or gDNA derived from T cells, B-cell-depleted T cells, or PBMCs.

The germline V and J ends were trimmed by 7 bases and 3 bases, with 16 bases remaining between them. Germline V gene lookup returns CDR1 LGHDT and CDR2 YNNKEL (reference sequence). The CDR3 consists of 15 residues. As handled by the study authors: Amplification of reference gene primers provided the estimated nucleated cell counts. Clones were sequenced by immunoSEQ multiplex PCR, and TCRdb holds only the in-frame ones, with some missing. V and J calls plus clone size are reproduced from that table; the DNA served to infer D and trimming. The sample lists around 100,000 clones, roughly 85% occurring once.

Sequencing used peripheral blood. The chain couples TRBV3-1 (or the pseudogene TRBV3-2) to TRBJ1-3; D is possibly TRBD1 (6 bases). The source of this sequence is a man between 35 and 55 years old with acute or convalescent COVID-19. Here the CDR3 reads CASTKITGNGNTIYF. CDR3 coding DNA: TGTGCCAGCACCAAAATAACAGGGAATGGAAACACCATATATTTT.